This T cell receptor (beta chain) was retrieved from a study of beta chain features in type 1 diabetes. General study results and limits: PCR might favor shorter templates, but any such skew would affect patients and controls equally. Small HLA sub-analyses could not settle whether HLA shapes TCRB rearrangement.

The CDR3 length is 16 residues. Germline V CDR1 and CDR2: SGDLS, YYNGEE. V was shortened by 5 bases and J by 2 bases, with 17 bases between the two germline ends. Expressed TCRB transcripts were sequenced, since all the RNA that had been isolated was reverse transcribed. The data were produced by immunoSEQ multiplex PCR, yet TCRdb's version contains in-frame clones alone and is incomplete. The sample contains fewer than 250,000 clones, around an eighth of which appear only once. This clone was seen only a few times. Its cognate antigen is unknown. Averaging roughly 100 mL, one heparinised blood draw was given by each donor. Populations obtained by sorting all exceeded 98% purity.

Sequenced: naive CD4+ T cells from blood. This receptor was obtained from a woman aged 40 to 50 in good health. This chain joins TRBV9 and TRBJ1-5; D perhaps matches TRBD1 (5 bases). CDR3 loop: CASSESGHAGNQPQHF. The CDR3 bases are TGTGCCAGCAGTGAGTCTGGACACGCTGGCAATCAGCCCCAGCATTTT.